This T cell receptor (beta chain) is from a study of identical twins. The CDR3 contains 15 residues. J gave up 1 base and V 4 bases, and 2 bases lay outside the gene matches. The germline V gene has CDR1 SEHNR and CDR2 FQNEAQ (reference sequence). TCRdb re-called the 5' RACE reads through MiXCR, storing one row per CDR3 protein. The repertoire holds approximately 690,000 distinct CDR3 sequences, with approximately 6% as singletons. This TCR was recovered from a young man in good health. The specimen sequenced was naive T cells sorted from blood. This chain joins TRBV7-9 and TRBJ2-4; 9 positions match TRBD1. The CDR3: CASSWDREAKNIQYF. The CDR3 DNA reads TGTGCCAGCAGCTGGGACAGGGAGGCCAAAAACATTCAGTACTTC.